This TCR beta chain was recorded in a study of T cell responses to AZD1222 COVID-19 vaccine. Points on this clone: The antigen remains unidentified.

The germline V gene has CDR1 MDHEN and CDR2 SYDVKM. V lost 7 bases and J lost 2; bases outside the gene matches: 4. This CDR3 has 14 residues. Study results and limitations: Vaccination with two AZD1222 doses was followed by a rise in Spike-specific TCR breadth and depth. Repertoires were sampled only after the peak T cell response.

Clones were sequenced by immunoSEQ multiplex PCR, and TCRdb holds only the in-frame ones, with some missing. Seen here are approximately 200,000 clones, 90% to 95% observed once, and the top ten hold roughly 10%. The sequence came from an adult in good health. The sequencing here drew on peripheral blood, taken on day 0 of AZD1222 vaccination. The rearrangement links TRBV28 to TRBJ2-2; 7 positions agree with TRBD1. CDR3 protein: CASIDRVNTGELFF. CDR3 coding DNA: TGTGCCAGCATCGACAGGGTTAACACCGGGGAGCTGTTTTTT.